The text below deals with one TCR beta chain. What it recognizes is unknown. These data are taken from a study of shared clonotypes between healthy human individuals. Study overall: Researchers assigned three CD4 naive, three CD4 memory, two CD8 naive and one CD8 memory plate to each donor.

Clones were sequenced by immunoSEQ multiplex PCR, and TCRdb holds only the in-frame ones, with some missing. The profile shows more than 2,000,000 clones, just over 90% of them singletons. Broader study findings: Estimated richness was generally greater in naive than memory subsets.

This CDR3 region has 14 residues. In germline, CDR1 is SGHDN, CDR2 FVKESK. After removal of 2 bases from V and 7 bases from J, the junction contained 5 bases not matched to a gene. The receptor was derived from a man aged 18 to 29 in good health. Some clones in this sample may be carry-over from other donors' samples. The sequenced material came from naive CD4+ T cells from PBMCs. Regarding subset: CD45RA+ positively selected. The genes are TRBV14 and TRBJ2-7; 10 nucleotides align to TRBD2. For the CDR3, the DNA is TGTGCCAGCAGCCAAACTAGCGGGACGGTAGAGCAGTACTTC. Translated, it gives CASSQTSGTVEQYF.